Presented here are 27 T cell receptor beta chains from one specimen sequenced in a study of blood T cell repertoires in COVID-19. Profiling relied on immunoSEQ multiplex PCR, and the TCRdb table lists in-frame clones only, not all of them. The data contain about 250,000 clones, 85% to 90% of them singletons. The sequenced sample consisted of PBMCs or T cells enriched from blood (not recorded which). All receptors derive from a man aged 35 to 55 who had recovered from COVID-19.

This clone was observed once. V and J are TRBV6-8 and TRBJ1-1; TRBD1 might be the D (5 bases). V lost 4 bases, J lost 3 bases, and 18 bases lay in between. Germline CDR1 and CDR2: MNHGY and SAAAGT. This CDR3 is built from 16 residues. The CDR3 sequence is CASSFKETTGDTEAFF. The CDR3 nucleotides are TGTGCCAGCAGTTTTAAGGAGACCACAGGTGACACTGAAGCTTTCTTT.

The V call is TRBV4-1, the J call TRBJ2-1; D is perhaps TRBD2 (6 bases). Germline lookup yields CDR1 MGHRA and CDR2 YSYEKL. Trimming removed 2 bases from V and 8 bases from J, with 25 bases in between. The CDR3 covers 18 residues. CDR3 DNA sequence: TGCGCCAGCAGCCAAAAACGGCTAGCGCTCAATGGGGGAGATGAGCAGTTCTTC. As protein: CASSQKRLALNGGDEQFF.

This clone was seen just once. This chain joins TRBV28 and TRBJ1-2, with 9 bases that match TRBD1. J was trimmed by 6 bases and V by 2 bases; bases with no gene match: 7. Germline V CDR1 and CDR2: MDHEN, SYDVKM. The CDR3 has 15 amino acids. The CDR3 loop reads CASSLPIGTGNGYTF. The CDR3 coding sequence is TGTGCCAGCAGTTTACCGATTGGGACAGGGAATGGCTACACCTTC.

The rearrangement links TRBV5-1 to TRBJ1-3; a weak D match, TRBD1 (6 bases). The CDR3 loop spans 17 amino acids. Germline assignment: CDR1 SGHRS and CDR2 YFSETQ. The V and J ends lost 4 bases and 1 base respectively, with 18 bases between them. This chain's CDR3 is CASSAQTGGFSGNTIYF. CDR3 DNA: TGCGCCAGCAGCGCCCAGACGGGGGGCTTTTCTGGAAACACCATATATTTT. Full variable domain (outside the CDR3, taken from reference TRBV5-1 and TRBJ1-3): KAGVTQTPRYLIKTRGQQVTLSCSPISGHRSVSWYQQTPGQGLQFLFEYFSETQRNKGNFPGRFSGRQFSNSRSEMNVSTLELGDSALYLCASSAQTGGFSGNTIYFGEGSWLTVV.

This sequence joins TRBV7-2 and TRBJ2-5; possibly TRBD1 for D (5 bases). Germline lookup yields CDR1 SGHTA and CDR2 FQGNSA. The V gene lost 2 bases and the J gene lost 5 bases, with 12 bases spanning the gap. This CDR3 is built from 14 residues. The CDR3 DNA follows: TGTGCCAGCAGCTTAAGAGTCAGGGCGGAGACCCAGTACTTC. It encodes CASSLRVRAETQYF.

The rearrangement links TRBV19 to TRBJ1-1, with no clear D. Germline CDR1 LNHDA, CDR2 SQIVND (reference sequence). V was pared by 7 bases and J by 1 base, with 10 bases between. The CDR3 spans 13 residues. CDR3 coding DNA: TGTGCCAGTATAGAGGAGGCGAACACTGAAGCTTTCTTT. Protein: CASIEEANTEAFF.

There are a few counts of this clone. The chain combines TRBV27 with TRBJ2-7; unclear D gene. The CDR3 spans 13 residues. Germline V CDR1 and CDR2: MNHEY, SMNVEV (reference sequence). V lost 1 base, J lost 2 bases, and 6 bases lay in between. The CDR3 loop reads CASSLFAAYEQYF. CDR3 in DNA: TGTGCCAGCAGTTTATTCGCAGCCTACGAGCAGTACTTC.

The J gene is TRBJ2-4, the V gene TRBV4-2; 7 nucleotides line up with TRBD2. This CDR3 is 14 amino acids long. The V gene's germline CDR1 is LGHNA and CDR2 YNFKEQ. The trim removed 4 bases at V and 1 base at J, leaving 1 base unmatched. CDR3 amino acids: CASSPGGAKNIQYF. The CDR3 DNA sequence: TGTGCCAGCAGCCCCGGGGGGGCCAAAAACATTCAGTACTTC.

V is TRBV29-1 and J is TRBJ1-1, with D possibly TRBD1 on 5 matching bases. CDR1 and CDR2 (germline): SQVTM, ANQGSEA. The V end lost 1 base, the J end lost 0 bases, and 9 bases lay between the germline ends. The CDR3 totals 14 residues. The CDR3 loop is CSVEGAGLNTEAFF. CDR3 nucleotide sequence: TGCAGCGTTGAAGGGGCAGGGCTGAACACTGAAGCTTTCTTT.

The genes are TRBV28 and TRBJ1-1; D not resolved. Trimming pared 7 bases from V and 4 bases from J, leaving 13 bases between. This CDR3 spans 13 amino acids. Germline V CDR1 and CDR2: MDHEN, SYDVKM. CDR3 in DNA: TGTGCCAGCAATCCTCCAACGGGCACTGAAGCTTTCTTT. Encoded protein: CASNPPTGTEAFF.

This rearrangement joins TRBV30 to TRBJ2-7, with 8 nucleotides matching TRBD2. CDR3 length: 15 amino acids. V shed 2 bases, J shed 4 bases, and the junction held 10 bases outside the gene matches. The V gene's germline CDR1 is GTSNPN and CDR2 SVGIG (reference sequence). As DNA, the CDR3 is TGTGCCTGGAGTCCCCGCGGGGGGCGTCTATACGAGCAGTACTTC. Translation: CAWSPRGGRLYEQYF.

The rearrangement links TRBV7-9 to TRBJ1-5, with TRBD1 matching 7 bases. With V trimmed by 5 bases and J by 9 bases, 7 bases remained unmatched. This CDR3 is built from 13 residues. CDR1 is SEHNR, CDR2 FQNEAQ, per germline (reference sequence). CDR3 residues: CASSLDRDGPQHF. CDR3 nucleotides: TGTGCCAGCAGCCTCGACAGGGACGGGCCCCAGCATTTT. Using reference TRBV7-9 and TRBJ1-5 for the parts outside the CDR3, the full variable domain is DTGVSQNPRHKITKRGQNVTFRCDPISEHNRLYWYRQTLGQGPEFLTYFQNEAQLEKSRLLSDRFSAERPKGSFSTLEIQRTEQGDSAMYLCASSLDRDGPQHFGDGTRLSIL.

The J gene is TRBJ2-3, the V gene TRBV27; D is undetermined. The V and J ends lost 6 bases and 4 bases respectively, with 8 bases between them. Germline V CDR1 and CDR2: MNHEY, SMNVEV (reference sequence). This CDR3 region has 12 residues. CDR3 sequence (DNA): TGTGCCAGCAGCTTCCCGGCAGATACGCAGTATTTT. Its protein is CASSFPADTQYF.

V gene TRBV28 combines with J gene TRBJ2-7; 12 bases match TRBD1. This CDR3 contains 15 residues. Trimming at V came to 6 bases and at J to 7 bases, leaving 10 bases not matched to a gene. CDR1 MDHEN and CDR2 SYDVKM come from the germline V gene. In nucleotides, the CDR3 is TGTGCCAGCAGCCGAGCGGGACAGGGGGCTGAGGAGCAGTACTTC. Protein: CASSRAGQGAEEQYF.

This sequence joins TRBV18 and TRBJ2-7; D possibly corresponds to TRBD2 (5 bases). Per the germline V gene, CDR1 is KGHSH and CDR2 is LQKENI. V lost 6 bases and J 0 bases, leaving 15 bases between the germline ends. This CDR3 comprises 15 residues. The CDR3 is CASSPKGLHSYEQYF. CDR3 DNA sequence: TGTGCCAGCTCCCCAAAAGGACTTCACTCCTACGAGCAGTACTTC.

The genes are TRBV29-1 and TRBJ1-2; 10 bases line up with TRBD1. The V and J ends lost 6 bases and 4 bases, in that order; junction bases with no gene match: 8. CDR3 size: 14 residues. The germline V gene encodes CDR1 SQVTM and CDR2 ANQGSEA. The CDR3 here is CSVTGTGVLYGYTF. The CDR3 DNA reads TGCAGCGTCACCGGGACAGGGGTTCTCTATGGCTACACCTTC.

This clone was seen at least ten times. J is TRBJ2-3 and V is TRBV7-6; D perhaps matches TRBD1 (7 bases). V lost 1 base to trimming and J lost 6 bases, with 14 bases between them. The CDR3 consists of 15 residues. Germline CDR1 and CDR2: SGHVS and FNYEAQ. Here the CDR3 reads CASSLGGRGEDTQYF. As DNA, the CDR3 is TGTGCCAGCAGCTTAGGGGGCAGGGGGGAGGATACGCAGTATTTT.

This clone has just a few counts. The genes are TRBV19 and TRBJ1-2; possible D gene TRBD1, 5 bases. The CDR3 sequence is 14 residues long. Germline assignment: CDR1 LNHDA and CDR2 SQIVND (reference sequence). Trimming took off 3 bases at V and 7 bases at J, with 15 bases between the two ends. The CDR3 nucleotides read TGTGCCAGTAGTATGCAAGGGGTTGATGGTGGCTACACCTTC. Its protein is CASSMQGVDGGYTF.

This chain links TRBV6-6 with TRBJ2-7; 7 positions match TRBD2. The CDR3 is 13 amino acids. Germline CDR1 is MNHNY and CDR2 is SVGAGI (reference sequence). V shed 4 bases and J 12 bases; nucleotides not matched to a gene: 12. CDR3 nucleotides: TGTGCCAGCAGTTCCCCGGAGAGCGGGGCCCCGTACTTC. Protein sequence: CASSSPESGAPYF.

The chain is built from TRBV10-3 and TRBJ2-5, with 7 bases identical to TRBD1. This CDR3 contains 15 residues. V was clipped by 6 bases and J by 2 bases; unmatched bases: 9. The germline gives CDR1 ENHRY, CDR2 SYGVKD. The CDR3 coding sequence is TGTGCCATCAGCAAGCGGACAGGTACACAAGAGACCCAGTACTTC. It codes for CAISKRTGTQETQYF.

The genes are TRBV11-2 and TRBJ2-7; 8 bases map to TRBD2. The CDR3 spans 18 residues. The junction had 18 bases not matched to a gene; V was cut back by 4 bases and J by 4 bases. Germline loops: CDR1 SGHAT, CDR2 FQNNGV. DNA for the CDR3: TGTGCCAGCAGCTCGGGAGGGGCTACAGAGTGGATCACTTACGAGCAGTACTTC. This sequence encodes CASSSGGATEWITYEQYF.

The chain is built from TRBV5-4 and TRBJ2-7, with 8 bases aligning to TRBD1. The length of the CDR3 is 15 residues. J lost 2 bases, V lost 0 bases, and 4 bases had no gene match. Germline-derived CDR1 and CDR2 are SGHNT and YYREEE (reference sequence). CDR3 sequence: CASSLAGTGAYEQYF. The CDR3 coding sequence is TGTGCCAGCAGCTTGGCCGGGACAGGCGCCTACGAGCAGTACTTC.

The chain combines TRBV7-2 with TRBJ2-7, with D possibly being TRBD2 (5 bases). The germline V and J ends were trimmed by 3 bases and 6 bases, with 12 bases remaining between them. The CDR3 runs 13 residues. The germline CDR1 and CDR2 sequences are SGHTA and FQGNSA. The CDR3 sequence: CASSLGTSIEQYF. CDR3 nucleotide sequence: TGTGCCAGCAGCTTGGGAACTAGTATCGAGCAGTACTTC.

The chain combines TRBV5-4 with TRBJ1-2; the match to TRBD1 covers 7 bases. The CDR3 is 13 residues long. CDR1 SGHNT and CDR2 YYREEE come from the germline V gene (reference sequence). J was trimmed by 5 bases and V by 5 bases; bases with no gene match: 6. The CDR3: CASRPGQIYGYTF. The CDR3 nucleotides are TGTGCCAGCAGGCCGGGACAGATTTATGGCTACACCTTC.

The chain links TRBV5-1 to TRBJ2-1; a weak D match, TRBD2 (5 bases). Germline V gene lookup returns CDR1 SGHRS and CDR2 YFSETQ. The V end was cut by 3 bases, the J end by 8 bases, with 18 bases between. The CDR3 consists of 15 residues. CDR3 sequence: CASSSLGLAADEQFF. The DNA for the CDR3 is TGCGCCAGCAGCTCCCTGGGTCTAGCTGCGGATGAGCAGTTCTTC.

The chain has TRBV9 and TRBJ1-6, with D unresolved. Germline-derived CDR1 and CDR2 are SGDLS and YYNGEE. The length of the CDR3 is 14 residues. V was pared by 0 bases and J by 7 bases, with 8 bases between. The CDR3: CASSVGEANSPLHF. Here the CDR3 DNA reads TGTGCCAGCAGCGTAGGGGAGGCCAATTCACCCCTCCACTTT.

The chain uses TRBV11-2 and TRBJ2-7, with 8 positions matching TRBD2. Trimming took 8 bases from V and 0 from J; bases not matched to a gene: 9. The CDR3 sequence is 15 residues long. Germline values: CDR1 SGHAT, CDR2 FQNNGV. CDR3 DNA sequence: TGTGCCAGCGGCGAGCGGGGGCACCTCTCCTACGAGCAGTACTTC. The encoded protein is CASGERGHLSYEQYF.